This T cell receptor (beta chain) was recorded in a study of T cell repertoires in cytomegalovirus infection. In the study overall: Evidence of both CMV infection and a matching HLA type came from public TCR beta signatures.

The CDR3 spans 15 residues. Germline CDR1 and CDR2: SEHNR and FQNEAQ (reference sequence). J gave up 9 bases and V 2 bases, and 9 bases lay outside the gene matches. TCRdb reanalysed the reads using MiXCR and keeps one entry per CDR3 protein. The table records roughly 200,000 distinct CDR3 sequences, 17% of them present only once. This TCR derives from a human donor in good health (CMV status not recorded). Some clones in this sample may be carry-over from other donors' samples. The chain combines TRBV7-9 with TRBJ2-1; 8 bases fit TRBD1. Material: CD8+ T cells from PBMCs. CDR3 sequence (DNA): TGTGCCAGCAGCTTATCAGGGGGCCGTTTTGGTGAGCAGTTCTTC. Translation: CASSLSGGRFGEQFF. The full variable domain, its missing parts supplied by reference TRBV7-9 and TRBJ2-1, is DTGVSQNPRHKITKRGQNVTFRCDPISEHNRLYWYRQTLGQGPEFLTYFQNEAQLEKSRLLSDRFSAERPKGSFSTLEIQRTEQGDSAMYLCASSLSGGRFGEQFFGPGTRLTVL.